The 18 T cell receptor beta chains below all came from one sample that was sequenced in a study of blood T cell repertoires in COVID-19. The protocol was immunoSEQ multiplex PCR, while the TCRdb copy is restricted to in-frame clones and leaves out a portion. The sample records roughly 340,000 clones, roughly 89% being singletons. Sequencing input: peripheral blood. These receptors all come from a woman aged 18-29 years who had recovered from COVID-19.

The chain joins TRBV9 to TRBJ2-1, with TRBD2 identical over 7 bases. The V and J ends lost 0 bases and 5 bases, in that order; junction bases with no gene match: 5. Germline assignment: CDR1 SGDLS and CDR2 YYNGEE. This CDR3 is built from 15 residues. CDR3 nucleotide sequence: TGTGCCAGCAGCGTAGTGGCGACTAGCAACAATGAGCAGTTCTTC. This gives the protein CASSVVATSNNEQFF.

This clone was seen just once. The V call is TRBV5-6, the J call TRBJ2-4; TRBD2 matches 12 bases. Germline V CDR1 and CDR2: SGHDT, YYEEEE. J was trimmed by 0 bases and V by 3 bases; bases with no gene match: 4. The CDR3 is 17 amino acids. The CDR3 loop reads CASSYGTSGSAKNIQYF. The DNA of the CDR3 is TGTGCCAGCAGCTATGGGACTAGCGGGTCAGCCAAAAACATTCAGTACTTC.

The rearrangement uses TRBV19 and TRBJ2-5; maybe TRBD2 (7 bases). V was trimmed by 1 base and J by 4 bases, leaving 13 bases between them. The CDR3 length is 15 residues. Germline V lookup: CDR1 LNHDA, CDR2 SQIVND (reference sequence). The DNA for the CDR3 is TGTGCCAGTAGTATAGCAAGGGGGGGGCGAGAGACCCAGTACTTC. Amino acids: CASSIARGGRETQYF. Looking up the rest from reference TRBV19 and TRBJ2-5 gives the full variable domain: DGGITQSPKYLFRKEGQNVTLSCEQNLNHDAMYWYRQDPGQGLRLIYYSQIVNDFQKGDIAEGYSVSREKKESFPLTVTSAQKNPTAFYLCASSIARGGRETQYFGPGTRLLVL.

The V and J genes are TRBV21-1 and TRBJ2-2; the DNA was not used to check the table's D call, TRBD1. TRBV21-1 is shown as a pseudogene. This CDR3 has 14 amino acids. This CDR3 is CAVYTQGDTGELFF. The CDR3 region has the DNA TGTGCCGTCTACACGCAGGGGGATACCGGGGAGCTGTTTTTT.

The V gene is TRBV29-1, the J gene TRBJ2-2; 11 nucleotides agree with TRBD1. Trimming at V came to 3 bases and at J to 7 bases, leaving 4 bases not matched to a gene. This CDR3 is built from 14 residues. Germline lookup yields CDR1 SQVTM and CDR2 ANQGSEA. The CDR3 bases are TGCAGCGTTGAGGGGACAGGGGGTCTCGGGGAGCTGTTTTTT. Its protein is CSVEGTGGLGELFF.

The V and J genes are TRBV27 and TRBJ2-1; TRBD2 matches 11 bases. There are 14 residues in the CDR3. CDR1 MNHEY and CDR2 SMNVEV come from the germline V gene (reference sequence). J gave up 7 bases and V 8 bases, and 7 bases lay outside the gene matches. The CDR3 bases are TGTGCCAGCCAAGGACTAGCGGGCCTTAATGAGCAGTTCTTC. Amino acids: CASQGLAGLNEQFF.

The chain recombines TRBV7-9 with TRBJ1-1, with D tentatively TRBD1 (5 bases). CDR1 and CDR2 (germline): SEHNR, FQNEAQ (reference sequence). The V end lost 7 bases, the J end lost 4 bases, and 13 bases lay between the germline ends. The length of the CDR3 is 13 residues. The CDR3 DNA reads as TGTGCCAGCAAAAAAACAGGCTCCACTGAAGCTTTCTTT. It encodes CASKKTGSTEAFF.

This chain connects TRBV14 to TRBJ1-2; 8 bases agree with TRBD1. V shed 0 bases, J shed 8 bases, and the junction held 11 bases outside the gene matches. The CDR3 is made up of 16 amino acids. Germline V gene data show CDR1 as SGHDN and CDR2 as FVKESK. The CDR3 loop reads CASSQDEQDREKGYTF. CDR3 DNA: TGTGCCAGCAGCCAAGATGAGCAGGACAGGGAGAAAGGCTACACCTTC.

The sample holds a few counts of this clone. The CDR3 is CASSYPGQGNYGYTF. CDR3 sequence (DNA): TGTGCCAGCAGCTACCCGGGACAGGGCAACTATGGCTACACCTTC. The chain recombines TRBV7-9 with TRBJ1-2; 9 bases align to TRBD1. The CDR3 covers 15 residues. CDR1 and CDR2 from the germline V gene are SEHNR and FQNEAQ (reference sequence). With 4 bases clipped from V and 2 bases from J, the junction kept 5 bases outside the gene matches.

The chain combines TRBV7-2 with TRBJ1-5; 11 nucleotides align to TRBD1. With 1 base clipped from V and 4 bases from J, the junction kept 9 bases outside the gene matches. The CDR3 length is 18 residues. The germline gives CDR1 SGHTA, CDR2 FQGNSA. CDR3 sequence reads: CASSLDGTGGSRNQPQHF. The CDR3 nucleotides are TGTGCCAGCAGCTTAGACGGGACAGGGGGAAGTCGGAATCAGCCCCAGCATTTT.

The chain uses TRBV9 and TRBJ1-2, with 7 positions matching TRBD1. Germline CDR1 SGDLS, CDR2 YYNGEE. The CDR3 extends over 13 amino acids. The J segment lost 8 bases and the V segment lost 7 bases, leaving 11 bases of the junction unmatched. The CDR3 bases are TGTGCCAGCGGATTAGAGACAGGGAGGGGCTACACCTTC. It is translated as CASGLETGRGYTF.

This clone came up once. Other nucleotide sequences in the sample specify the same CDR3. The chain employs TRBV19 and TRBJ2-1; 12 positions match TRBD2. The J segment lost 4 bases and the V segment lost 6 bases, leaving 4 bases of the junction unmatched. The CDR3 has 15 residues. Germline V CDR1 and CDR2: LNHDA, SQIVND (reference sequence). CDR3 region: CASSPGTSGYNEQFF. CDR3 coding DNA: TGTGCCAGTAGCCCCGGGACTAGCGGGTACAATGAGCAGTTCTTC.

The CDR3, as DNA: TGTGCCAGCAGTTTAGGGGCTAGCGGGAGGTCGGAGACCCAGTACTTC. It codes for CASSLGASGRSETQYF. The V and J genes are TRBV27 and TRBJ2-5; TRBD2 agrees at 11 bases. Looked up from germline, CDR1 is MNHEY and CDR2 is SMNVEV (reference sequence). J was trimmed by 5 bases and V by 2 bases; bases with no gene match: 7. The CDR3 spans 16 residues.

The rearrangement uses TRBV2 and TRBJ1-5; TRBD1 aligns across 9 bases. V lost 6 bases, J lost 2 bases, and 5 bases stayed unmatched. Germline assignment: CDR1 SNHLY and CDR2 FYNNEI. The CDR3 spans 15 residues. The CDR3 loop is CASREGQGGNQPQHF. In DNA form, the CDR3 reads TGTGCCAGCAGGGAGGGACAGGGTGGCAATCAGCCCCAGCATTTT.

This clone was counted a single time. The chain combines TRBV7-8 with TRBJ2-2; D gene unclear. Deletions cut 5 bases from V and 7 bases from J, with 11 bases between. The CDR3 extends over 13 amino acids. CDR1 is SGHVS and CDR2 is FQNEAQ in the germline V gene. CDR3 region: CASSPIVSGELFF. In DNA form, the CDR3 reads TGTGCCAGCAGCCCCATCGTTAGCGGGGAGCTGTTTTTT.

The chain combines TRBV6-2 or TRBV6-3 with TRBJ1-1, with 7 bases aligning to TRBD1. The CDR3 covers 16 residues. CDR1 and CDR2 from the germline V gene are MNHEY and SVGEGT. V shed 6 bases and J 0 bases; nucleotides not matched to a gene: 10. CDR3 sequence reads: CASSQTPGTVNTEAFF. As DNA, the CDR3 is TGTGCCAGCAGCCAAACTCCCGGGACAGTGAACACTGAAGCTTTCTTT.

V gene TRBV30 combines with J gene TRBJ1-6; D is uncertain. The length of the CDR3 is 13 residues. In germline, CDR1 is GTSNPN, CDR2 SVGIG (reference sequence). Deletions cut 5 bases from V and 5 bases from J, with 10 bases between. The CDR3 here is CAWVQKNNSPLHF. CDR3 nucleotides: TGTGCCTGGGTACAGAAAAATAATTCACCCCTCCACTTT.

The rearrangement joins TRBV7-8 to TRBJ1-1; D is undetermined. Trimming removed 2 bases at V and 6 bases at J, with 7 bases between. Per germline, CDR1 SGHVS and CDR2 FQNEAQ. This CDR3 has 12 amino acids. The DNA of the CDR3 is TGTGCCAGCAGCTTAAGAGGCGCTGAAGCTTTCTTT. Translated, it gives CASSLRGAEAFF.